This T cell receptor (beta chain) was identified during a study of a mutant IDH1 vaccine in newly diagnosed glioma. General study findings and limits: Pseudoprogression seemed unrelated to changes in top peripheral T cell clonotypes.

Germline V CDR1 and CDR2: MNHNS, SASEGT. The CDR3 extends over 15 amino acids. This clone was seen only once. Antigen unknown. The germline gene is not matched at one end of the junction; a read error may be the cause. Assay used: immunoSEQ multiplex PCR; TCRdb lists only in-frame clones, some missing. Of approximately 25,000 clones listed, 82% are singletons. Noted time point: week 47, end of study. Doses consisted of 300 ug of mutant IDH1 20-mer peptide each, paired with topical imiquimod. Eight vaccinations went to patients in weeks 1, 3, 5, 7, 11, 15, 19, 23. This clonotype was sampled from a man in his forties or fifties with glioma. Some clones in this sample may be carry-over from other donors' samples. This specimen consisted of PBMCs, obtained from a glioma patient whose treatment included an IDH1 peptide vaccine. The chain uses TRBV6-1 and TRBJ2-6; D is unclear. CDR3 bases: TGTGCCAGCAATGAACCCAGATCTGGGGCCAACGTCCTGACTTTC. Translation gives CASNEPRSGANVLTF.